The 10 T cell receptor beta chains reported below all come from one sample, sequenced in a study of draining lymph node invasion in breast cancer. Cells sorted as CD4+ CD45RA- CD25- were taken as memory conventional CD4 T cells. TCRdb ran MiXCR on the bulk RNA-seq reads and lists one entry per CDR3 protein. The sample yields a few thousand distinct CDR3 sequences, approximately 84% seen once. The sample comprised sorted memory CD4+ effector T cells from a lymph node. The receptors shown here come from a female donor with luminal breast cancer.

The rearrangement links TRBV27 to TRBJ2-1, with no clear D. The CDR3 covers 16 residues. Germline V gene data show CDR1 as MNHEY and CDR2 as SMNVEV (reference sequence). V was pared by 3 bases and J by 3 bases, with 15 bases between. The CDR3 DNA sequence: TGTGCCAGCAGTTTTAGACCCCCCAAAGTCTACAATGAGCAGTTCTTC. Translation: CASSFRPPKVYNEQFF.

The chain has TRBV19 and TRBJ2-2, with D possibly TRBD1 on 6 matching bases. The length of the CDR3 is 19 residues. With 3 bases removed from V and 4 bases from J, the gap between germline ends came to 24 bases. Germline V CDR1 and CDR2: LNHDA, SQIVND (reference sequence). Here the CDR3 DNA reads TGTGCCAGTAGTATGCCTCCTTACAGGGATGCCGGGGTCACCGGGGAGCTGTTTTTT. Its protein is CASSMPPYRDAGVTGELFF.

The chain has TRBV20-1 and TRBJ1-2, with 7 bases that match TRBD1. Germline assignment: CDR1 DFQATT and CDR2 SNEGSKA (reference sequence). The CDR3 sequence is 12 residues long. The CDR3 sequence: CGTRQGLDGYTF. In DNA form, the CDR3 reads TGCGGGACCCGACAGGGCTTGGATGGCTACACCTTC.

CDR3 protein: CASSRRQGGSEKLFF. CDR3 nucleotides: TGTGCCAGTAGTCGTCGGCAAGGGGGTAGTGAAAAACTGTTTTTT. The rearrangement uses TRBV19 and TRBJ1-4; D may be TRBD1 (6 bases). This CDR3 has 15 residues. Trimming stripped 5 bases from V and 7 bases from J, with 17 bases between. Germline CDR1 is LNHDA and CDR2 is SQIVND (reference sequence).

The chain joins TRBV11-2 to TRBJ2-1, with D unresolved. The germline gives CDR1 SGHAT, CDR2 FQNNGV. Trimming shortened V by 3 bases and J by 0 bases, and 9 bases separated the two germline ends. The CDR3 consists of 15 residues. CDR3 in amino acids: CASSFGTSSYNEQFF. In nucleotides, the CDR3 is TGTGCCAGCAGCTTTGGAACGAGCTCCTACAATGAGCAGTTCTTC. The full variable domain, completed using reference TRBV11-2 and TRBJ2-1, is EAGVAQSPRYKIIEKRQSVAFWCNPISGHATLYWYQQILGQGPKLLIQFQNNGVVDDSQLPKDRFSAERLKGVDSTLKIQPAKLEDSAVYLCASSFGTSSYNEQFFGPGTRLTVL.

The rearrangement links TRBV25-1 to TRBJ1-2, with D possibly being TRBD1 (6 bases). CDR3 length: 13 residues. Germline loops: CDR1 MGHDK, CDR2 SYGVNS. V gave up 5 bases and J gave up 5 bases, with 12 bases separating them. The CDR3: CASSRGGNYGYTF. As DNA, the CDR3 is TGTGCCAGCAGTCGAGGGGGTAATTATGGCTACACCTTC.

This chain uses TRBV6-1 with TRBJ2-3; D possibly uses TRBD1 or TRBD2 (5 bases each). CDR3 length: 15 residues. Germline CDR1 and CDR2: MNHNS and SASEGT. The V end was cut by 5 bases, the J end by 5 bases, with 17 bases between. The CDR3 sequence is CASSLHRTGQDTQYF. The CDR3, as DNA: TGTGCCAGCAGTTTACACAGGACTGGCCAAGATACGCAGTATTTT.

The chain carries TRBV5-5 and TRBJ2-1; D is perhaps TRBD2 (6 bases). The length of the CDR3 is 16 residues. Germline-derived CDR1 and CDR2 are SGHKS and YYEKEE (reference sequence). Trimming shortened V by 4 bases and J by 8 bases, and 22 bases separated the two germline ends. As DNA, the CDR3 is TGTGCCAGCAGCCCCCAGGGAACCCGCGGGGTCGATGAGCAGTTCTTC. Translating it yields CASSPQGTRGVDEQFF. Drawing the rest from reference TRBV5-5 and TRBJ2-1, the complete variable domain is DAGVTQSPTHLIKTRGQQVTLRCSPISGHKSVSWYQQVLGQGPQFIFQYYEKEERGRGNFPDRFSARQFPNYSSELNVNALLLGDSALYLCASSPQGTRGVDEQFFGPGTRLTVL.

This chain links TRBV20-1 with TRBJ2-1; 7 bases align to TRBD2. The CDR3 totals 15 residues. CDR1 and CDR2 (germline): DFQATT, SNEGSKA (reference sequence). Germline trimming cut 1 base from V and 1 base from J; bases unmatched to any gene: 4. This CDR3 is CSARGGLGSYNEQFF. CDR3 sequence (DNA): TGCAGTGCTAGAGGTGGACTAGGGTCCTACAATGAGCAGTTCTTC.

The V and J genes are TRBV4-2 and TRBJ2-1; the D gene is possibly TRBD1 (6 bases). Germline-derived CDR1 and CDR2 are LGHNA and YNFKEQ. The CDR3 totals 15 residues. Trimming cost V 0 bases and J 5 bases, with 11 bases left between them. The CDR3 DNA sequence: TGTGCCAGCAGCCAAGATCAAGGGGGTCACAATGAGCAGTTCTTC. Translated: CASSQDQGGHNEQFF.